The 18 T cell receptor beta chains given below trace back to one sample, sequenced in a study of cytomegalovirus exposure and HLA in healthy donors. Libraries were prepared by immunoSEQ multiplex PCR; TCRdb keeps only in-frame clonotypes and omits some of them. The top ten hold 2.5% to 4% of the sample, which has more than 35,000 clones, approximately 92% seen once. Sequencing input: PBMCs. The receptor source for this set is a man younger than 30 in good health and CMV-seronegative.

This clone was seen only once. The gene calls are TRBV6-5 and TRBJ2-7; 8 bases agree with TRBD2. J lost 3 bases, V lost 0 bases, and 7 bases had no gene match. The CDR3 sequence is 16 residues long. Germline V gene lookup returns CDR1 MNHEY and CDR2 SVGAGI. CDR3 region: CASSYSMGGTSYEQYF. The CDR3 bases are TGTGCCAGCAGTTACTCAATGGGCGGGACTAGCTACGAGCAGTACTTC.

This clone turned up a few times. The rearrangement uses TRBV19 and TRBJ1-1; 8 bases line up with TRBD1. This CDR3 has 16 residues. The germline CDR1 and CDR2 sequences are LNHDA and SQIVND (reference sequence). V lost 3 bases and J lost 4; bases outside the gene matches: 10. Written as DNA, the CDR3 is TGTGCCAGTAGTATGGGGGCAGGGGGCGGTGGCACTGAAGCTTTCTTT. Its protein is CASSMGAGGGGTEAFF.

The V and J genes are TRBV28 and TRBJ2-4; TRBD1 matches 10 bases. Unmatched junction bases numbered 9, after V lost 5 bases and J lost 2 bases. The CDR3 has 17 residues. Looked up from germline, CDR1 is MDHEN and CDR2 is SYDVKM. The CDR3 nucleotides are TGTGCCAGCAGTCCCACGGGACAGGGGACTACCAAAAACATTCAGTACTTC. Its translation is CASSPTGQGTTKNIQYF.

The chain combines TRBV6-5 with TRBJ1-4, with a tentative D call TRBD1 (5 bases). The CDR3 length is 12 residues. V was cut by 7 bases and J by 5 bases, with 8 bases left in between. Germline CDR1 is MNHEY and CDR2 is SVGAGI. CDR3 residues: CASTSGNEKLFF. The CDR3 DNA follows: TGTGCCAGCACCTCAGGGAATGAAAAACTGTTTTTT.

The chain uses TRBV7-8 and TRBJ1-1; TRBD1 matches 9 bases. The germline CDR1 and CDR2 sequences are SGHVS and FQNEAQ. The CDR3 has 13 residues. The V segment lost 5 bases and the J segment 11 bases; nucleotides outside the gene matches: 9. Written as DNA, the CDR3 is TGTGCCAGCAGCGAGTTACAGGGGGCTGTGGCTTTCTTT. Translating it yields CASSELQGAVAFF.

The chain uses TRBV29-1 and TRBJ1-1, with 7 bases lining up with TRBD1. Germline-derived CDR1 and CDR2 are SQVTM and ANQGSEA. J gave up 7 bases and V 7 bases, and 15 bases lay outside the gene matches. The CDR3 is 14 amino acids. Here the CDR3 reads CSAPYDSGTVEAFF. The CDR3 coding sequence is TGCAGCGCTCCCTATGACTCCGGGACAGTTGAAGCTTTCTTT.

This chain joins TRBV15 and TRBJ1-5, with 8 bases aligning to TRBD1. Germline V CDR1 and CDR2: LNHNV, YYDKDF (reference sequence). The CDR3 sequence is 15 residues long. After removal of 5 bases from V and 1 base from J, the junction contained 4 bases not matched to a gene. The CDR3 sequence is CATSLDRGSNQPQHF. The CDR3 bases are TGTGCCACCAGCCTCGACAGGGGCAGCAATCAGCCCCAGCATTTT.

The chain joins TRBV9 to TRBJ2-2, with 8 bases identical to TRBD1. CDR1 is SGDLS, CDR2 YYNGEE, per germline. V lost 0 bases to trimming and J lost 0 bases; unmatched junction nucleotides: 4. This CDR3 has 17 amino acids. The CDR3 reads CASSVATGGSNTGELFF. CDR3 bases: TGTGCCAGCAGCGTAGCCACAGGGGGGTCGAACACCGGGGAGCTGTTTTTT.

V is TRBV2 and J is TRBJ2-3; TRBD1 agrees at 9 bases. J lost 4 bases, V lost 1 base, and 0 bases had no gene match. Per germline, CDR1 SNHLY and CDR2 FYNNEI. The length of the CDR3 is 14 residues. CDR3 DNA: TGTGCCAGCAGTGAAGGGGACAGGGCAGATACGCAGTATTTT. Its translation is CASSEGDRADTQYF.

The V and J genes are TRBV7-9 and TRBJ2-2; D perhaps matches TRBD2 (6 bases). Germline loops: CDR1 SEHNR, CDR2 FQNEAQ (reference sequence). This CDR3 comprises 13 residues. The germline V and J ends were trimmed by 5 bases and 5 bases, with 9 bases remaining between them. The CDR3 nucleotides are TGTGCCAGCAGCCCCGGAGGGACCGGGGAGCTGTTTTTT. This sequence encodes CASSPGGTGELFF.

This clone showed up just once. The J gene is TRBJ1-5, the V gene TRBV30; maybe TRBD1 (5 bases). Germline assignment: CDR1 GTSNPN and CDR2 SVGIG (reference sequence). V lost 0 bases and J 4 bases, leaving 13 bases between the germline ends. CDR3 length equals 15 residues. CDR3 in amino acids: CAWSVGSGWNQPQHF. CDR3 nucleotides: TGTGCCTGGAGTGTGGGTTCAGGGTGGAATCAGCCCCAGCATTTT.

The chain employs TRBV6-6 and TRBJ2-7; 11 bases are shared with TRBD2. V was clipped by 8 bases and J by 3 bases; unmatched bases: 9. CDR3 length: 15 residues. CDR1 is MNHNY and CDR2 is SVGAGI in the germline V gene (reference sequence). As DNA, the CDR3 is TGTGCCAGCCAGAGGACCGGGACTAGCGGCTACGAGCAGTACTTC. As protein: CASQRTGTSGYEQYF.

This clone was picked up one time. The CDR3 DNA follows: TGTGCCAGCAGCTCACAGGGAAACACTGAAGCTTTCTTT. This codes for CASSSQGNTEAFF. This chain joins TRBV7-6 and TRBJ1-1; D possibly corresponds to TRBD1 (6 bases). The CDR3 loop spans 13 amino acids. Germline loops: CDR1 SGHVS, CDR2 FNYEAQ. V lost 4 bases and J lost 2, with 8 bases in between.

The chain links TRBV7-2 to TRBJ2-7; D unresolved. Between the trimmed V and J ends, which lost 2 bases and 0 bases, there was a span of 8 bases. CDR3 length: 14 amino acids. The V gene's germline CDR1 is SGHTA and CDR2 FQGNSA. CDR3 sequence (DNA): TGTGCCAGCAGCTTAACGCGCCTCTCCTACGAGCAGTACTTC. It yields the protein CASSLTRLSYEQYF.

V gene TRBV2 combines with J gene TRBJ2-7, with D possibly TRBD1 on 5 matching bases. The germline V gene encodes CDR1 SNHLY and CDR2 FYNNEI. V was shortened by 4 bases and J by 2 bases, with 6 bases between the two germline ends. The CDR3 is 12 residues long. Here the CDR3 DNA reads TGTGCCAGCAGTGGACAGACCTACGAGCAGTACTTC. It specifies CASSGQTYEQYF.

The chain uses TRBV7-9 and TRBJ1-4; D is possibly TRBD1 (6 bases). The CDR3 has 14 amino acids. Germline V gives CDR1 SEHNR, CDR2 FQNEAQ (reference sequence). With 4 bases removed from V and 8 bases from J, the gap between germline ends came to 14 bases. CDR3 protein: CASSSVQGREKLFF. Written as DNA, the CDR3 is TGTGCCAGCAGCTCTGTACAGGGTCGCGAAAAACTGTTTTTT. Full variable domain (remainder filled in from reference TRBV7-9 and TRBJ1-4): DTGVSQNPRHKITKRGQNVTFRCDPISEHNRLYWYRQTLGQGPEFLTYFQNEAQLEKSRLLSDRFSAERPKGSFSTLEIQRTEQGDSAMYLCASSSVQGREKLFFGSGTQLSVL.

The rearrangement joins TRBV4-1 to TRBJ2-7, with 9 bases matching TRBD2. The J segment lost 5 bases and the V segment lost 0 bases, leaving 8 bases of the junction unmatched. The CDR3 runs to 16 residues. CDR1 and CDR2 (germline): MGHRA, YSYEKL. DNA of the CDR3: TGCGCCAGCAGCCAAGAGGGAGGACTAGCGACCGACGAGCAGTACTTC. This codes for CASSQEGGLATDEQYF.

The V call is TRBV13, the J call TRBJ2-3; tentatively, D is TRBD2 (6 bases). Trimming took 3 bases from V and 0 from J, leaving 13 bases between them. CDR1 PRHDT and CDR2 FYEKMQ come from the germline V gene (reference sequence). The CDR3 sequence is 16 residues long. The CDR3 nucleotides read TGTGCCAGCAGCTTTCGTCTAGCGTCTAGCACAGATACGCAGTATTTT. It encodes CASSFRLASSTDTQYF.